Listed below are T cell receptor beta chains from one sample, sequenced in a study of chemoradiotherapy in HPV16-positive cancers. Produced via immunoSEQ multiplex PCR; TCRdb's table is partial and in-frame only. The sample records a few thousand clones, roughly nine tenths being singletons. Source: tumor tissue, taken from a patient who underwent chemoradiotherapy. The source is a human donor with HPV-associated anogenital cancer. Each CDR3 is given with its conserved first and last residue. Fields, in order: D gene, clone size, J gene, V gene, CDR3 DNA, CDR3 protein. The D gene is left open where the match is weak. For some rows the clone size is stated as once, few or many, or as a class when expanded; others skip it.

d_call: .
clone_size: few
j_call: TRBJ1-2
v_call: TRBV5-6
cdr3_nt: TGTGCCAGCAGCTTCTGGGAGGGAAACTATGGCTACACCTTC
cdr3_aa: CASSFWEGNYGYTF

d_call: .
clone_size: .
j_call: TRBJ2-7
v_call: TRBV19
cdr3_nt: TGTGCCAGTACCCCCTCTGGCGGGGCCTCCTACGAGCAGTACTTC
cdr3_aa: CASTPSGGASYEQYF

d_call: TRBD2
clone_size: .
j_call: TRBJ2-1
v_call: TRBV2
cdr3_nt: TGTGCCAGCACCCCCGGTGTGGTAGCGGGGGGCCCGAGCTCCTACAATGAGCAGTTCTTC
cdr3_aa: CASTPGVVAGGPSSYNEQFF

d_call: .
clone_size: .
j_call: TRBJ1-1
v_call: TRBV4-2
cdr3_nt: TGTGCCAGCCAAGAGAGGAACACTGAAGCTTTCTTT
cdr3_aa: CASQERNTEAFF

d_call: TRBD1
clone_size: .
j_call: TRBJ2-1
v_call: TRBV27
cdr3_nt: TGTGCCAGCGGGCCCGGGACAGGGGGCATCAATGAGCAGTTCTTC
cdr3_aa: CASGPGTGGINEQFF

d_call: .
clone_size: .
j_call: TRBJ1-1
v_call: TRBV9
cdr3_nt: TGTGCCAGCAGCGTAGGGATCGGAGGAGGGGCTGAAGCTTTCTTT
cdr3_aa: CASSVGIGGGAEAFF

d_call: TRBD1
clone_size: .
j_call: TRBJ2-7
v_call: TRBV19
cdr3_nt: TGTGCCAGTAGTATAGTCGACAGGGACGAGCAGTACTTC
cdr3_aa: CASSIVDRDEQYF

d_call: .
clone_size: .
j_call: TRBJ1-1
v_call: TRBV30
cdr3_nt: TGTGCCTGGAGTGGAACCTTGAACACTGAAGCTTTCTTT
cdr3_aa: CAWSGTLNTEAFF

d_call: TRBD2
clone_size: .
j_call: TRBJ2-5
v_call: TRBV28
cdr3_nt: TGTGCCAGCAGCCCTCTGGAGGGCCTAGCGGGAGGAGAGACCCAGTACTTC
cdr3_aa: CASSPLEGLAGGETQYF

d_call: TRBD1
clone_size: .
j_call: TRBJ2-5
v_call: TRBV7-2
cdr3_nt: TGTGCCAGCAGCTTGACAGGGTTCCCTCAAGAGACCCAGTACTTC
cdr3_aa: CASSLTGFPQETQYF

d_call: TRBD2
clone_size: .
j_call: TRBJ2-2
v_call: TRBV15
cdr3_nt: TGTGCCACCAGCAGAGGGACGGGGGGTTCAACCGGGGAGCTGTTTTTT
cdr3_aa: CATSRGTGGSTGELFF

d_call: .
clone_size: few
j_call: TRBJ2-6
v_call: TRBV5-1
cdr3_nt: TGCGCCAGCAGCTGGACCGGGACAGCACACTGGACTAGCTCTGGGGCCAACGTCCTGACTTTC
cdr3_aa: CASSWTGTAHWTSSGANVLTF

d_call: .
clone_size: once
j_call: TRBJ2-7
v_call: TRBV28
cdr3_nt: TGTGCCAGCACGGTAATAGGCACAGGGAAATACGAGCAGTACTTC
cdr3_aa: CASTVIGTGKYEQYF

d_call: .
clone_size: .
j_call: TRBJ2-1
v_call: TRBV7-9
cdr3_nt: TGTGCCATCCCAGGGAGAAGCTCCTACAATGAGCAGTTCTTC
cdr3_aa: CAIPGRSSYNEQFF

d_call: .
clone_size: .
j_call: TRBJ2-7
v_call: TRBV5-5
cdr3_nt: TGTGCCAGCACCCAAGCCGGGACGATCTCCTACGAGCAGTACTTC
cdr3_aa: CASTQAGTISYEQYF

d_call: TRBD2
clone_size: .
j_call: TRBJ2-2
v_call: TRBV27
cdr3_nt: TGTGCCAGCAGTTTTGGGACTAGCGGGGGGAACACCGGGGAGCTGTTTTTT
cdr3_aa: CASSFGTSGGNTGELFF

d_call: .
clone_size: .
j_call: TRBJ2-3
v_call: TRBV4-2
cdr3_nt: TGTGCCAGCAGCCAAGGGTCGGGTTCCCTTAATACGCAGTATTTT
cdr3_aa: CASSQGSGSLNTQYF

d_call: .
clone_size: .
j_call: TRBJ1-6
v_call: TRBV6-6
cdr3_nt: TGTGCCAGCTCTCGACAGAACTCTAATTCACCCCTCCACTTT
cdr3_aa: CASSRQNSNSPLHF

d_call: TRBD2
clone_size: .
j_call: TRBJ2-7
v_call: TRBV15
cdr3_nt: TGTGCCACCAGCAGAGACTCCGGACTAGCAAGCTACGAGCAGTACTTC
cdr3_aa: CATSRDSGLASYEQYF

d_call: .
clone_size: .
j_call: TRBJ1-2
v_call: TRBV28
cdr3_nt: TGTGCCAGCAGTTCCCCCGTTGGGGGGGCGCGGAGTGGCTACACCTTC
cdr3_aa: CASSSPVGGARSGYTF

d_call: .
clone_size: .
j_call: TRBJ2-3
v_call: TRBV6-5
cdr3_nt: TGTGCCAGCAGTTACTCCGGGGCCCCCACAGATACGCAGTATTTT
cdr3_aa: CASSYSGAPTDTQYF

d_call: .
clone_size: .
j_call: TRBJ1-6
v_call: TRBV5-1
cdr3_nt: TGCGCCAGCAGCTTCGGCAGGGATAATTCACCCCTCCACTTT
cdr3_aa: CASSFGRDNSPLHF

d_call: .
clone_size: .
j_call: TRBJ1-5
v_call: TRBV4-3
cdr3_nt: TGCGCCAGCAGCCAAGAAATAAGCGGGGAATATAGCAATCAGCCCCAGCATTTT
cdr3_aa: CASSQEISGEYSNQPQHF

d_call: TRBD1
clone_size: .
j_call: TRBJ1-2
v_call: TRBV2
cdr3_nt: TGTGCCAGCCGAGGACAGGGCGATTATGGCTACACCTTC
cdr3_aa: CASRGQGDYGYTF

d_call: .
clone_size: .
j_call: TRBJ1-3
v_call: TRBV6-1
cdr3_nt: TGTGCCAGCACTGAACGAGGACAGCCGAACTCTGGAAACACCATATATTTT
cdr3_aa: CASTERGQPNSGNTIYF

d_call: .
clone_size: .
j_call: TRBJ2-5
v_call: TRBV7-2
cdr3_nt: TGTGCCAGCAGCTTGGCAGGGAGAGGAGAGACCCAGTACTTC
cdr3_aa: CASSLAGRGETQYF

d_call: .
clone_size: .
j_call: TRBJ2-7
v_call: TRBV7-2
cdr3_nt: TGTGCCAGCAGCCTAACAAGGAACTACGAGCAGTACTTC
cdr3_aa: CASSLTRNYEQYF

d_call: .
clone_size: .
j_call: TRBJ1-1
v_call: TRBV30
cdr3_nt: TGTGCCTGGAGTAAACATACAAAGGGCACTGAAGCTTTCTTT
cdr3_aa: CAWSKHTKGTEAFF

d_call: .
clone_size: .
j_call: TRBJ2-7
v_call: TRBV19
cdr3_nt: TGTGCCAGCTCAAACGGAGAGCAGTACTTC
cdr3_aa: CASSNGEQYF

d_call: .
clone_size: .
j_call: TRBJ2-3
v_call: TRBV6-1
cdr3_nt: TGTGCCAGCAGTGTAGGGTGGCCGCAGTATTTT
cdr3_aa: CASSVGWPQYF

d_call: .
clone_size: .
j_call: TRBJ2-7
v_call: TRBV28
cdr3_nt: TGTGCCAGCAGTTTGTCCAGGGAGTACGAGCAGTACTTC
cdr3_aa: CASSLSREYEQYF

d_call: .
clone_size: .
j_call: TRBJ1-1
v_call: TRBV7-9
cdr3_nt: TGTGCCAGCAGCTCGACACGATTTGAGAACACTGAAGCTTTCTTT
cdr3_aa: CASSSTRFENTEAFF

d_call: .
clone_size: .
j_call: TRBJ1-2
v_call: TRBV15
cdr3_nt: TGTGCCACCAGCAACCCAAGGACGGATAACTATGGCTACACCTTC
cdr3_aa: CATSNPRTDNYGYTF

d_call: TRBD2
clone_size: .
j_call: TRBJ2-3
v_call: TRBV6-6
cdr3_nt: TGTGCCAGCAGTTATACGGGGGGGGCAACAGATACGCAGTATTTT
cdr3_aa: CASSYTGGATDTQYF

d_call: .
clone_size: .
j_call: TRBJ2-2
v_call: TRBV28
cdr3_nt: TGTGCCAGCAGTTTAGATATGGGGAACACCGGGGAGCTGTTTTTT
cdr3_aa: CASSLDMGNTGELFF

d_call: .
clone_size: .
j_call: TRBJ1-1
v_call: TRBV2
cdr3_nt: TGTGCCAGCAGATGGGACGGGAACACTGAAGCTTTCTTT
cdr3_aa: CASRWDGNTEAFF

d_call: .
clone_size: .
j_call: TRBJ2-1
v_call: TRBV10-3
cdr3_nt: TGTGCCATCAGTGATTCTAGGACCAGACCAGACAATGAGCAGTTCTTC
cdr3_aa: CAISDSRTRPDNEQFF

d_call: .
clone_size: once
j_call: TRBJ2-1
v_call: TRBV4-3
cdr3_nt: TGCGCCAGCAGCCAAGAAGCTAGCGCGGGGAGCTCCTACAATGAGCAGTTCTTC
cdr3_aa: CASSQEASAGSSYNEQFF

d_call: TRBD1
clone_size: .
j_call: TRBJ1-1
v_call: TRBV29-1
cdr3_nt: TGCAGCGTTAGACAGGGGGCTTCCGCCACTGAAGCTTTCTTT
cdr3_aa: CSVRQGASATEAFF

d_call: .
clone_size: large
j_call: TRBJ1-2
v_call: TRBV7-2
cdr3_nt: TGTGCCAGCAGCTTAGTCCGTAGGACAGCTGATGGCTACACCTTC
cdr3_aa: CASSLVRRTADGYTF

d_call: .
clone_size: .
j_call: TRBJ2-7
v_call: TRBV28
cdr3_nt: TGTGCCAGCAGTATCATTTACGAGCAGTACTTC
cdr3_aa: CASSIIYEQYF

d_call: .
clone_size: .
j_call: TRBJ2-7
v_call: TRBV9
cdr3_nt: TGTGCCAGCAGCGTAGACGGAGGCGCACGGCCCTTCTACGAGCAGTACTTC
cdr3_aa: CASSVDGGARPFYEQYF

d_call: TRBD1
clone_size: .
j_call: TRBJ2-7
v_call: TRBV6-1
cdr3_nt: TGTGCCAGCAGTGGAGGGACAGGACCCTACGAGCAGTACTTC
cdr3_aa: CASSGGTGPYEQYF

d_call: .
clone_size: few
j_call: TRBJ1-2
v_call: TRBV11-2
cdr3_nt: TGTGCCAGCAGCTATTCGATGCAGGGTGGGGATGGCTACACCTTC
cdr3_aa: CASSYSMQGGDGYTF

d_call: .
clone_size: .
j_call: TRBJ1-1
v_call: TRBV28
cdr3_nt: TGTGCCAGCAGTTTTACGAACACTGAAGCTTTCTTT
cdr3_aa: CASSFTNTEAFF

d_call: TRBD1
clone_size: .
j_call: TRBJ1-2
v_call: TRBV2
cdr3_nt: TGTGCCATACCCCGGGACAGAGGCGGATATGGCTACACCTTC
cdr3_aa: CAIPRDRGGYGYTF

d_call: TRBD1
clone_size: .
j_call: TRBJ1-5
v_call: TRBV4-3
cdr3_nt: TGCGCCAGCAGCCAAGATGGGAGAGGGGGCAGCAATCAGCCCCAGCATTTT
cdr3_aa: CASSQDGRGGSNQPQHF

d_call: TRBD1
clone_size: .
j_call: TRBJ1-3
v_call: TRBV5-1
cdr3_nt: TGCGCCAGCAGCGGTGCACCGGGACAGGGGAGGATCCACTCTGGAAACACCATATATTTT
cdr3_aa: CASSGAPGQGRIHSGNTIYF

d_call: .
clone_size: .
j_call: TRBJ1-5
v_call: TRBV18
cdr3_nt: TGTGCCAGCTCACCGGCGGCCAGGGGAGGCAGCAATCAGCCCCAGCATTTT
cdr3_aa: CASSPAARGGSNQPQHF

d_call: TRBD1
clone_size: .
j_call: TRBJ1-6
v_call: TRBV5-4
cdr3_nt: TGTGCCAGCAGCTGGGCGGGACAGGGTAATTCACCCCTCCACTTT
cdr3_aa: CASSWAGQGNSPLHF

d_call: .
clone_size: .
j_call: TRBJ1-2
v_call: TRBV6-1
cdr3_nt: TGTGCCAGCAGTGAAATGAACAGCCTTTTTAACTATGGCTACACCTTC
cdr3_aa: CASSEMNSLFNYGYTF

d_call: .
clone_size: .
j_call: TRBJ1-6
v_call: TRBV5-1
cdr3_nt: TGCGCCAGCAGCTTGGGGTGGGGCTCTAATTCACCCCTCCACTTT
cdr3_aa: CASSLGWGSNSPLHF

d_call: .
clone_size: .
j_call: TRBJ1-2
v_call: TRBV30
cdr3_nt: TGTGCCTGGGACGGGAGGGACGTGCATGGCTACACCTTC
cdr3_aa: CAWDGRDVHGYTF